The 21 T cell receptor beta chains below were found in one sample sequenced in a study of Graves' ophthalmopathy and Graves' hyperthyroidism. The study amplified TCR beta CDR3 regions using RNA transcripts. The first-round RT-PCR employed HTBI primers together with the Qiagen OneStep RT-PCR kit. A multiplex PCR was then performed as the second round. Each CDR3 protein is one row after TCRdb ran MiXCR on the multiplex PCR reads. The sample lists 300,000 to 450,000 distinct CDR3 sequences, about 17% occurring once. Sequenced: peripheral blood. The receptor set was obtained from an adult woman with stable Graves' hyperthyroidism.

Ten or more counts support this clonotype. The CDR3 sequence: CASSSDRGHEQYF. The CDR3 DNA sequence: TGTGCCAGCAGCTCGGACAGGGGCCACGAGCAGTACTTC. This chain joins TRBV28 and TRBJ2-7, with TRBD1 matching over 9 bases. CDR1 and CDR2 (germline): MDHEN, SYDVKM. The CDR3 spans 13 residues. The trim removed 6 bases at V and 5 bases at J, leaving 5 bases unmatched.

This clonotype was counted at least ten times. The chain combines TRBV19 with TRBJ2-2, with D possibly TRBD2 on 6 matching bases. Germline V CDR1 and CDR2: LNHDA, SQIVND (reference sequence). Trimming removed 8 bases from V and 6 bases from J, with 16 bases in between. CDR3 length: 14 amino acids. CDR3 loop: CASSVSGTAGELFF. The CDR3 nucleotides read TGTGCCAGTTCTGTTAGCGGTACCGCCGGGGAGCTGTTTTTT. The full variable domain, with the rest looked up from reference TRBV19 and TRBJ2-2, is DGGITQSPKYLFRKEGQNVTLSCEQNLNHDAMYWYRQDPGQGLRLIYYSQIVNDFQKGDIAEGYSVSREKKESFPLTVTSAQKNPTAFYLCASSVSGTAGELFFGEGSRLTVL.

The sample holds many counts of this clonotype. The chain combines TRBV11-2 with TRBJ2-5; D unresolved. Trimming removed 4 bases at V and 1 base at J, with 13 bases between. Per germline, CDR1 SGHAT and CDR2 FQNNGV. This CDR3 comprises 15 residues. The CDR3 sequence: CASSWGGSSQETQYF. The CDR3 nucleotides are TGTGCCAGCAGCTGGGGTGGCAGCTCCCAAGAGACCCAGTACTTC.

This clonotype occurred a few times. This clone may be a read error of a much larger clone one base away. The V gene is TRBV20-1, the J gene TRBJ2-5; 7 bases agree with TRBD2. Germline V CDR1 and CDR2: DFQATT, SNEGSKA (reference sequence). This CDR3 has 13 amino acids. The DNA of the CDR3 is TGCAGTGCTCCAGGAGCGGGATCGGAGACCAAGTACTTC. This codes for CSAPGAGSETKYF.

This clonotype was picked up a small number of times. The V call is TRBV18, the J call TRBJ2-7; D uncertain. Germline CDR1 reads KGHSH; CDR2 reads LQKENI. This CDR3 is 13 amino acids long. V was pared by 5 bases and J by 0 bases, with 8 bases between. This chain's CDR3 is CASSTWGSYEQYF. In DNA, the CDR3 is TGTGCCAGCTCAACCTGGGGCTCCTACGAGCAGTACTTC.

This clonotype has a count of ten or more. The rearrangement uses TRBV28 and TRBJ2-7, with D perhaps TRBD1 or TRBD2 (5 bases each). Germline CDR1 MDHEN, CDR2 SYDVKM. V lost 5 bases, J lost 0 bases, and 14 bases lay in between. The CDR3 consists of 15 residues. CDR3 in amino acids: CASSAGTDVSYEQYF. DNA of the CDR3: TGTGCCAGCAGTGCCGGGACGGACGTCTCCTACGAGCAGTACTTC.

This clonotype has a count of ten or more. This chain joins TRBV6-1 and TRBJ2-7; 14 bases fit TRBD2. The CDR3 runs 16 residues. Trimming removed 7 bases from V and 5 bases from J; junction bases left unmatched: 10. The germline V gene encodes CDR1 MNHNS and CDR2 SASEGT. This CDR3 is CASKRLAGGPGDEQYF. CDR3 DNA: TGTGCCAGCAAGAGACTAGCGGGAGGGCCAGGCGACGAGCAGTACTTC.

The chain uses TRBV6-2 or TRBV6-3 and TRBJ1-2; 7 bases are a match to TRBD1. This CDR3 has 13 amino acids. Germline assignment: CDR1 MNHEY and CDR2 SVGEGT. The ends lost 5 bases at V and 7 bases at J; junction bases unmatched: 7. CDR3 protein: CASSRGTVPGYTF. The CDR3 region has the DNA TGTGCCAGCAGTCGCGGGACAGTTCCTGGCTACACCTTC.

This clonotype was observed at least ten times. The gene calls are TRBV20-1 and TRBJ1-3; D call uncertain. CDR3 length: 15 residues. Germline V gene data show CDR1 as DFQATT and CDR2 as SNEGSKA (reference sequence). V was shortened by 0 bases and J by 2 bases, with 11 bases between the two germline ends. CDR3 nucleotides: TGCAGTGCTAGAGATTTTCAGGAAACTGGAAACACCATATATTTT. This codes for CSARDFQETGNTIYF.

The V gene is TRBV28, the J gene TRBJ1-1; D uncertain. The V end was cut by 6 bases, the J end by 0 bases, with 11 bases between. The CDR3 has 14 amino acids. Per germline, CDR1 MDHEN and CDR2 SYDVKM. The CDR3 protein is CASRVEVMNTEAFF. Written as DNA, the CDR3 is TGTGCCAGCAGGGTAGAGGTCATGAACACTGAAGCTTTCTTT.

This clonotype was recorded at least ten times. The chain couples TRBV19 to TRBJ2-5; D is perhaps TRBD1 (6 bases). The CDR3 sequence is 15 residues long. The V end lost 6 bases, the J end lost 0 bases, and 14 bases lay between the germline ends. Germline loops: CDR1 LNHDA, CDR2 SQIVND (reference sequence). The chain's CDR3 is CASSSDSLYQETQYF. The CDR3 DNA is TGTGCCAGTAGCTCGGACAGCCTATACCAAGAGACCCAGTACTTC.

This clonotype showed up many times. The chain links TRBV28 to TRBJ1-1; D is undetermined. V lost 0 bases and J lost 1, with 9 bases in between. Germline V gene lookup returns CDR1 MDHEN and CDR2 SYDVKM. This CDR3 has 15 residues. CDR3: CASSLWSRRNTEAFF. CDR3 bases: TGTGCCAGCAGTTTATGGAGTCGGAGGAACACTGAAGCTTTCTTT.

This clonotype was counted ten times or more. The chain couples TRBV12-3 or TRBV12-4 to TRBJ2-2; D perhaps matches TRBD2 (5 bases). The CDR3 length is 11 residues. V was trimmed by 8 bases and J by 4 bases, leaving 5 bases between them. The CDR3 DNA reads as TGTGCCAGCGGACTCACCGGGGAGCTGTTTTTT. Its translation is CASGLTGELFF.

This clonotype was seen many times. The rearrangement joins TRBV6-2 or TRBV6-3 to TRBJ2-7; 8 bases agree with TRBD2. CDR3 length: 16 residues. Germline CDR1 reads MNHEY; CDR2 reads SVGEGT. J was trimmed by 1 base and V by 0 bases; bases with no gene match: 5. Written as DNA, the CDR3 is TGTGCCAGCAGTTACTCGAAGCGGGAGTTGTCCTACGAGCAGTACTTC. It yields the protein CASSYSKRELSYEQYF.

This clonotype has only a few counts. The rearrangement links TRBV11-1 to TRBJ2-2, with TRBD2 matching 8 bases. This CDR3 region has 18 residues. V lost 0 bases, J lost 4 bases, and 10 bases stayed unmatched. Germline-derived CDR1 and CDR2 are SGHAT and FQDESV (reference sequence). The CDR3, as DNA: TGTGCCAGCAGCTTAGCGCGCTCCGCGGGAGGCGGCACCGGGGAGCTGTTTTTT. Translation gives CASSLARSAGGGTGELFF.

In its sample, this clonotype was seen a few times. This chain links TRBV10-3 with TRBJ2-1, with TRBD1 matching 7 bases. This CDR3 contains 14 residues. J was trimmed by 8 bases and V by 9 bases; bases with no gene match: 13. The V gene's germline CDR1 is ENHRY and CDR2 SYGVKD. This CDR3 is CAMARVSGGDEQFF. DNA of the CDR3: TGTGCCATGGCCCGGGTTTCAGGGGGTGATGAGCAGTTCTTC.

The rearrangement joins TRBV7-3 to TRBJ2-2, with D unresolved. The CDR3 spans 18 residues. Germline V gene data show CDR1 as SGHTA and CDR2 as FQGTGA. Trimming left V 1 base short and J 1 base short, with 16 bases between. The CDR3 loop reads CASSLSPGRTLNTGELFF. The CDR3 DNA follows: TGTGCCAGCAGCTTAAGTCCCGGGCGGACCCTGAACACCGGGGAGCTGTTTTTT.

The sample holds many counts of this clonotype. The J gene is TRBJ2-7, the V gene TRBV18, with D uncertain. Trimming removed 3 bases at V and 0 bases at J, with 6 bases between. CDR1 and CDR2 from the germline V gene are KGHSH and LQKENI. The CDR3 is 13 residues long. In nucleotides, the CDR3 is TGTGCCAGCTCACCTGAGTACTCCTACGAGCAGTACTTC. Amino acids: CASSPEYSYEQYF.

This clonotype was observed many times. J is TRBJ2-7 and V is TRBV11-2, with a possible D match to TRBD2 (6 bases). CDR3 length: 16 amino acids. V gave up 7 bases and J gave up 1 base, with 20 bases separating them. CDR1 and CDR2 from the germline V gene are SGHAT and FQNNGV. The CDR3: CASIPLWAGPSYEQYF. CDR3 nucleotides: TGTGCCAGCATCCCCCTGTGGGCGGGACCTTCCTACGAGCAGTACTTC. Variable domain in full (rest from reference TRBV11-2 and TRBJ2-7): EAGVAQSPRYKIIEKRQSVAFWCNPISGHATLYWYQQILGQGPKLLIQFQNNGVVDDSQLPKDRFSAERLKGVDSTLKIQPAKLEDSAVYLCASIPLWAGPSYEQYFGPGTRLTVT.

This clonotype has at least ten counts. This sequence joins TRBV2 and TRBJ2-5, with 10 bases identical to TRBD1. J was trimmed by 1 base and V by 3 bases; bases with no gene match: 2. This CDR3 contains 15 residues. The germline CDR1 and CDR2 sequences are SNHLY and FYNNEI. DNA for the CDR3: TGTGCCAGCAGTGAGGACAGGGGGTTCCAAGAGACCCAGTACTTC. Translated, it gives CASSEDRGFQETQYF.

In this sample, this clonotype turned up once. This sequence may be a read error, since a much larger clone differs from it by one base. The gene calls are TRBV29-1 and TRBJ2-1, with D perhaps given as TRBD1 or TRBD2 (5 bases each). The length of the CDR3 is 12 residues. Per germline, CDR1 SQVTM and CDR2 ANQGSEA. The CDR3 protein is CIVGPALYEQFF. The CDR3 DNA is TGCATCGTGGGACCTGCTTTGTATGAGCAGTTCTTC.